This T cell receptor beta chain originates from a study of PD-1 blockade in classical Hodgkin lymphoma. The CDR3 consists of 17 residues. Deletions cut 1 base from V and 3 bases from J, with 16 bases between. Germline CDR1 and CDR2: SGHAT and FQNNGV. Sequencing was performed with immunoSEQ multiplex PCR; in TCRdb, only in-frame clones are kept and a portion is missing. Counted here are approximately 4,500 clones, over 65% occurring once; the ten biggest clones make up more than 20%. Each patient relapsed following autologous stem cell transplantation, and prior brentuximab vedotin exposure differed. By magnetic negative selection, CD8+ T cells were isolated from the thawed PBMCs.

The sample consisted of CD8+ T cells from blood, taken at baseline. The V gene is TRBV11-2, the J gene TRBJ1-5; possible D gene TRBD1, 6 bases. This clonotype originated in a human donor with classical Hodgkin lymphoma. CDR3 coding DNA: TGTGCCAGCAGCTTAGGCCCAGGGGACTATCTCAATCAGCCCCAGCATTTT. Protein product: CASSLGPGDYLNQPQHF.